The TCR beta chain described here comes from a study of cytomegalovirus exposure and HLA in healthy donors. On this clone: The antigen is not known.

Primers for the PCR totalled 60 Vbeta and 13 Jbeta. This table comes from immunoSEQ multiplex PCR, and its TCRdb copy is limited to in-frame clones, with some not included. Of roughly 110,000 clones listed, about two thirds are singletons. Trimming cost V 4 bases and J 9 bases; bases outside gene matches: 18. CDR1 and CDR2 (germline): SGHNT, YYREEE (reference sequence). This CDR3 is 17 amino acids long. Study findings and constraints: Roughly even sequencing depth across donors was the assumption behind the presence/absence analyses. CMV serostatus was the sole immune exposure data available.

The chain has TRBV5-4 and TRBJ2-3; 9 bases match TRBD2. The sequenced sample was PBMCs. This clonotype originated in a female donor in good health and CMV-seronegative. The CDR3: CASSANSGLASFGTQYF. Written as DNA, the CDR3 is TGTGCCAGCAGCGCAAACTCGGGACTAGCAAGTTTCGGCACGCAGTATTTT.